The next 29 T cell receptor beta chains were all read from a single sample in a study of T cells in narcolepsy. Profiled with immunoSEQ multiplex PCR; TCRdb holds only in-frame clones, not every one. The sample includes over 25,000 clones, over 65% of them seen just once. The sequencing sample was made of memory (CD45RA-) CD4+ T cells from blood. Receptor source: a human donor in good health.

For the CDR3, the DNA is TGTGCCAGCAGTTCCTCAGGAGCCCCTAACTATGGCTACACCTTC. Protein product: CASSSSGAPNYGYTF. V is TRBV28 and J is TRBJ1-2; D is unresolved. The CDR3 contains 15 residues. The V gene's germline CDR1 is MDHEN and CDR2 SYDVKM. Trimming shortened V by 4 bases and J by 0 bases, and 12 bases separated the two germline ends.

This chain links TRBV7-9 with TRBJ1-1, with D perhaps TRBD1 (5 bases). This CDR3 comprises 13 residues. Germline values: CDR1 SEHNR, CDR2 FQNEAQ (reference sequence). The V end was cut by 5 bases, the J end by 7 bases, with 14 bases between. In DNA form, the CDR3 reads TGTGCCAGCAGCACGAGACGGGACGGTGAAGCTTTCTTT. Amino acids: CASSTRRDGEAFF.

V usage is TRBV9 and J usage is TRBJ1-3; 8 bases line up with TRBD1. Germline values: CDR1 SGDLS, CDR2 YYNGEE. V trimming: 4 bases; J trimming: 0 bases; junction bases outside the gene matches: 6. This CDR3 comprises 16 residues. The CDR3 sequence: CASSPGQGRSGNTIYF. The CDR3 DNA is TGTGCCAGCAGCCCTGGACAGGGCCGCTCTGGAAACACCATATATTTT.

This clone has only a few counts. The rearrangement joins TRBV6-5 to TRBJ1-1; 7 nucleotides match TRBD1. This CDR3 contains 15 residues. After removal of 6 bases from V and 0 bases from J, the junction contained 7 bases not matched to a gene. Germline CDR1 reads MNHEY; CDR2 reads SVGAGI. For the CDR3, the DNA is TGTGCCAGCAGGCGGGACAGAGGGTTGAACACTGAAGCTTTCTTT. The encoded protein is CASRRDRGLNTEAFF.

The chain is built from TRBV5-1 and TRBJ2-6, with unresolved D. The CDR3 length is 14 residues. V was clipped by 3 bases and J by 2 bases, with 6 bases between them. Germline CDR1 SGHRS, CDR2 YFSETQ. The CDR3 here is CASSSEAGANVLTF. The CDR3, as DNA: TGCGCCAGCAGCTCCGAGGCTGGGGCCAACGTCCTGACTTTC.

This clone was seen more than once but under ten times. The chain employs TRBV25-1 and TRBJ2-3, with D perhaps matching TRBD1 (5 bases). The CDR3 is made up of 14 amino acids. The V end lost 3 bases, the J end lost 3 bases, and 10 bases lay between the germline ends. CDR1 and CDR2 from the germline V gene are MGHDK and SYGVNS. CDR3 DNA: TGTGCCAGCAGTGAGGGGCTCGTTACAGATACGCAGTATTTT. Its translation: CASSEGLVTDTQYF.

The chain links TRBV15 to TRBJ2-3; D not resolved. The germline V gene has CDR1 LNHNV and CDR2 YYDKDF (reference sequence). This CDR3 has 15 residues. V was shortened by 0 bases and J by 1 base, with 8 bases between the two germline ends. CDR3 sequence reads: CATSRDPRRTDTQYF. CDR3 DNA sequence: TGTGCCACCAGCAGAGACCCCCGCCGCACAGATACGCAGTATTTT.

V is TRBV10-3 and J is TRBJ2-1; tentatively, D is TRBD1 or TRBD2 (5 bases each). The germline CDR1 and CDR2 sequences are ENHRY and SYGVKD. V lost 4 bases to trimming and J lost 6 bases, with 19 bases between them. The CDR3 is 16 amino acids. The CDR3 DNA reads TGTGCCATCAGTGGGTCGAGGGGTCGGATCGGCAATGAGCAGTTCTTC. It specifies CAISGSRGRIGNEQFF.

The rearrangement links TRBV5-1 to TRBJ2-7; D remains ambiguous. V dropped 1 base and J dropped 2 bases, with 13 bases sitting between them. Germline CDR1 and CDR2: SGHRS and YFSETQ. The CDR3 loop spans 15 amino acids. The CDR3 loop is CASSLHGQDPYEQYF. The DNA for the CDR3 is TGCGCCAGCAGCTTGCACGGGCAGGACCCCTACGAGCAGTACTTC.

The J gene is TRBJ2-5, the V gene TRBV2; D might be TRBD2 (5 bases). The CDR3 is 13 residues long. Trimming stripped 5 bases from V and 5 bases from J, with 12 bases between. The germline gives CDR1 SNHLY, CDR2 FYNNEI. This CDR3 is CASSMSRGETQYF. The CDR3 coding sequence is TGTGCCAGCAGTATGAGCCGCGGGGAGACCCAGTACTTC.

This clone was seen more than once but under ten times. The chain has TRBV5-4 and TRBJ2-3; 9 bases line up with TRBD2. Germline V CDR1 and CDR2: SGHNT, YYREEE (reference sequence). Germline trimming cut 5 bases from V and 5 bases from J; bases unmatched to any gene: 6. This CDR3 is 14 amino acids long. The CDR3 nucleotides read TGTGCCAGCAGTCCGGCGGGGGGGAAAGATACGCAGTATTTT. Its translation is CASSPAGGKDTQYF.

The CDR3 protein is CASGPGQGAASTDTQYF. The CDR3 region has the DNA TGTGCTAGTGGTCCTGGACAGGGGGCGGCTAGCACAGATACGCAGTATTTT. This chain connects TRBV12-5 to TRBJ2-3, with TRBD1 matching over 11 bases. Germline loops: CDR1 LGHNT, CDR2 FRNRAP. The CDR3 length is 17 residues. V lost 5 bases, J lost 0 bases, and 7 bases stayed unmatched. Complete variable domain (other parts from reference TRBV12-5 and TRBJ2-3): DARVTQTPRHKVTEMGQEVTMRCQPILGHNTVFWYRQTMMQGLELLAYFRNRAPLDDSGMPKDRFSAEMPDATLATLKIQPSEPRDSAVYFCASGPGQGAASTDTQYFGPGTRLTVL.

This clone was picked up a small number of times. The rearrangement uses TRBV30 and TRBJ1-5, with 10 bases matching TRBD1. V lost 3 bases to trimming and J lost 7 bases; unmatched junction nucleotides: 9. The length of the CDR3 is 15 residues. Germline V gene data show CDR1 as GTSNPN and CDR2 as SVGIG (reference sequence). Here the CDR3 DNA reads TGTGCCTGGAGGCCCGCGACAGGGGGCATCCAGCCCCAGCATTTT. Its translation is CAWRPATGGIQPQHF.

The chain links TRBV7-9 to TRBJ2-2; possible D gene TRBD1, 5 bases. Trimming pared 5 bases from V and 4 bases from J, leaving 8 bases between. This CDR3 contains 13 residues. Germline V gene lookup returns CDR1 SEHNR and CDR2 FQNEAQ (reference sequence). CDR3 DNA: TGTGCCAGCAGCGTGACAGTCACCGGGGAGCTGTTTTTT. This encodes CASSVTVTGELFF.

This chain connects TRBV19 to TRBJ2-5, with D tentatively TRBD2 (5 bases). Between the trimmed V and J ends, which lost 1 base and 3 bases, there was a span of 9 bases. The length of the CDR3 is 14 residues. Germline CDR1 and CDR2: LNHDA and SQIVND (reference sequence). CDR3 nucleotides: TGTGCCAGTAGTATAGTAGCCGGGGAAGAGACCCAGTACTTC. Encoded protein: CASSIVAGEETQYF. The variable domain in full, completed from reference TRBV19 and TRBJ2-5, reads DGGITQSPKYLFRKEGQNVTLSCEQNLNHDAMYWYRQDPGQGLRLIYYSQIVNDFQKGDIAEGYSVSREKKESFPLTVTSAQKNPTAFYLCASSIVAGEETQYFGPGTRLLVL.

The table lists this clone with a few counts. The CDR3 DNA reads TGTGCCAGTAGTCTCCCGGCCGGGGCCGGGGAGCTGTTTTTT. Protein product: CASSLPAGAGELFF. The chain combines TRBV19 with TRBJ2-2; D may be TRBD2 (5 bases). Trimming removed 5 bases at V and 6 bases at J, with 13 bases between. Per germline, CDR1 LNHDA and CDR2 SQIVND (reference sequence). CDR3 length: 14 residues.

The rearrangement joins TRBV5-1 to TRBJ2-3; 7 bases match TRBD2. This CDR3 is 16 amino acids long. In germline, CDR1 is SGHRS, CDR2 YFSETQ. The ends lost 0 bases at V and 1 base at J; junction bases unmatched: 5. The CDR3 reads CASSLDGRGGTDTQYF. The CDR3 coding sequence is TGCGCCAGCAGCTTGGATGGCCGGGGGGGCACAGATACGCAGTATTTT.

The genes are TRBV28 and TRBJ1-6; no clear D gene. The CDR3 consists of 13 residues. Trimming removed 5 bases at V and 9 bases at J, with 11 bases between. Germline V gene lookup returns CDR1 MDHEN and CDR2 SYDVKM. The CDR3 DNA follows: TGTGCCAGCAGTCCCGGCGTTGGTTCACCCCTCCACTTT. Protein product: CASSPGVGSPLHF.

V and J are TRBV28 and TRBJ2-4, with 7 bases lining up with TRBD1. V gave up 3 bases and J gave up 7 bases; unmatched junction bases: 9. The CDR3 loop spans 15 amino acids. Germline CDR1 MDHEN, CDR2 SYDVKM. The CDR3 DNA sequence: TGTGCCAGCAGTTTTGGGGACAGTCGTGGCAACATTCAGTACTTC. This sequence encodes CASSFGDSRGNIQYF.

Concerning this clone: Other DNA sequences of this sample code for an identical CDR3. This rearrangement joins TRBV7-2 to TRBJ1-5, with D unclear. Between the trimmed V and J ends, which lost 5 bases and 2 bases, there was a span of 13 bases. The CDR3 consists of 15 residues. The V gene's germline CDR1 is SGHTA and CDR2 FQGNSA. The CDR3 loop reads CASSPVGGGNQPQHF. The CDR3 coding sequence is TGTGCCAGCAGCCCCGTGGGTGGGGGCAATCAGCCCCAGCATTTT.

The chain couples TRBV30 to TRBJ2-3; 8 nucleotides align to TRBD2. The CDR3 runs to 12 residues. The J segment lost 7 bases and the V segment lost 2 bases, leaving 2 bases of the junction unmatched. From germline, CDR1 is GTSNPN and CDR2 SVGIG (reference sequence). In nucleotides, the CDR3 is TGTGCCTGGAGTTCGGGGGGGAATACGCAGTATTTT. Protein: CAWSSGGNTQYF.

This clone is a singleton in its sample. The chain couples TRBV29-1 to TRBJ2-1; 16 nucleotides match TRBD2. J gave up 12 bases and V 7 bases, and 12 bases lay outside the gene matches. Germline CDR1 reads SQVTM; CDR2 reads ANQGSEA. This CDR3 contains 15 residues. The CDR3 here is CSGAPGTSGGAGQFF. In DNA, the CDR3 is TGCAGCGGTGCTCCGGGGACTAGCGGGGGGGCAGGGCAGTTCTTC.

The V call is TRBV6-5, the J call TRBJ2-7; D gene unclear. V was trimmed by 7 bases and J by 2 bases, leaving 9 bases between them. The V gene's germline CDR1 is MNHEY and CDR2 SVGAGI. This CDR3 has 12 amino acids. The CDR3 DNA sequence: TGTGCCAGCATCGATCCACCCTACGAGCAGTACTTC. This sequence encodes CASIDPPYEQYF.

The chain carries TRBV5-1 and TRBJ2-2; D gene unclear. The CDR3 consists of 12 residues. Trimming took off 4 bases at V and 1 base at J, with 2 bases between the two ends. Germline V gene data show CDR1 as SGHRS and CDR2 as YFSETQ. CDR3 in amino acids: CASSMNTGELFF. Here the CDR3 DNA reads TGCGCCAGCAGCATGAACACCGGGGAGCTGTTTTTT.

The chain employs TRBV2 and TRBJ2-7; 8 bases align to TRBD2. The CDR3 covers 20 residues. With 1 base clipped from V and 2 bases from J, the junction kept 19 bases outside the gene matches. The germline V gene encodes CDR1 SNHLY and CDR2 FYNNEI. The CDR3 loop is CASSEDWGSGVAGLAYEQYF. CDR3 DNA: TGTGCCAGCAGTGAAGATTGGGGGTCAGGGGTAGCGGGACTGGCCTACGAGCAGTACTTC.

This clone was counted a few times. The V call is TRBV28, the J call TRBJ1-1, with D uncertain. Germline CDR1 reads MDHEN; CDR2 reads SYDVKM. Trimming removed 5 bases at V and 8 bases at J, with 12 bases between. The CDR3 totals 12 residues. CDR3 coding DNA: TGTGCCAGCAGTCGGCCAGTGGGGGAAGCTTTCTTT. Translating gives CASSRPVGEAFF.

The genes are TRBV5-1 and TRBJ2-1; TRBD1 is a possible D gene (6 bases). Germline V gene lookup returns CDR1 SGHRS and CDR2 YFSETQ. The V gene lost 0 bases and the J gene lost 6 bases, with 7 bases spanning the gap. The CDR3 has 13 residues. CDR3 sequence reads: CASSLVRGNEQFF. The CDR3 DNA sequence: TGCGCCAGCAGCTTGGTCAGGGGCAATGAGCAGTTCTTC.

This chain links TRBV7-9 with TRBJ1-2, with a possible D match to TRBD1 (5 bases). Germline V lookup: CDR1 SEHNR, CDR2 FQNEAQ (reference sequence). This CDR3 contains 14 residues. Trimming took 5 bases from V and 4 from J, leaving 14 bases between them. CDR3 DNA: TGTGCCAGCAGCCCGCGGCAGGGCGGCTATGGCTACACCTTC. Its translation: CASSPRQGGYGYTF.

This clone was picked up one time. The V and J genes are TRBV6-5 and TRBJ1-5; 7 bases match TRBD1. The CDR3 spans 13 residues. Germline CDR1 and CDR2: MNHEY and SVGAGI. V gave up 0 bases and J gave up 15 bases; unmatched junction bases: 8. CDR3 coding DNA: TGTGCCAGCAGTTACTCGGGACAGCCTCCCTGGCATTTT. Translated: CASSYSGQPPWHF.